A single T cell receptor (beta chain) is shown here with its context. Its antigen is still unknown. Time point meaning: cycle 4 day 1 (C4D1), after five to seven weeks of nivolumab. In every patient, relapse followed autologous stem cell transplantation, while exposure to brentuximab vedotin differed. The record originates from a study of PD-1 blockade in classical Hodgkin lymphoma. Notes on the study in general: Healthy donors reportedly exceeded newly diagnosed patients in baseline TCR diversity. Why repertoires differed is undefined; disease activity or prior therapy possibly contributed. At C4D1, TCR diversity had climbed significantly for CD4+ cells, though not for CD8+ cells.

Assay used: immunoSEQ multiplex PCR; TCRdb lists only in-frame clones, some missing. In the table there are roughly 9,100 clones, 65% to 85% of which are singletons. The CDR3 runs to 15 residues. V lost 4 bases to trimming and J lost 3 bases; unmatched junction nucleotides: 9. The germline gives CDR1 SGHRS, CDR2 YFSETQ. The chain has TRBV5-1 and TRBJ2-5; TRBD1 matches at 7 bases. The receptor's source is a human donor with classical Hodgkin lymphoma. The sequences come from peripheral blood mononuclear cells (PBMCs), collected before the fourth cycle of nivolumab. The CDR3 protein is CASSILPGTEETQYF. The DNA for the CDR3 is TGCGCCAGCAGCATCCTTCCCGGGACAGAAGAGACCCAGTACTTC.